Below, 13 T cell receptor beta chains from the same sample are listed, as sequenced in a study of blood T cell repertoires in COVID-19. The protocol was immunoSEQ multiplex PCR, while the TCRdb copy is restricted to in-frame clones and leaves out a portion. Here the sample spans about 46,000 clones, 80% to 90% being singletons. Sequencing was carried out using peripheral blood. The receptor source for this set is a human donor in a cohort sampled during active COVID-19. The donor label of this sample is uncertain.

CDR3 protein: CASSDTTGGDGVAFF. The CDR3 nucleotides read TGTGCCAGCAGTGACACGACAGGGGGCGATGGCGTAGCTTTCTTT. The V gene is TRBV2, the J gene TRBJ1-1; 10 bases are a match to TRBD1. The CDR3 has 15 amino acids. The J segment lost 10 bases and the V segment lost 3 bases, leaving 11 bases of the junction unmatched. Looked up from germline, CDR1 is SNHLY and CDR2 is FYNNEI.

The chain uses TRBV4-1 and TRBJ2-2; 8 bases are a match to TRBD1. This CDR3 has 17 amino acids. Germline V CDR1 and CDR2: MGHRA, YSYEKL. The junction had 9 bases not matched to a gene; V was cut back by 0 bases and J by 6 bases. CDR3 in DNA: TGCGCCAGCAGCCAAGATTCGCGGTACAGGGGGGCCGGGGAGCTGTTTTTT. It is translated as CASSQDSRYRGAGELFF.

The rearrangement uses TRBV9 and TRBJ2-1; TRBD2 matches 12 bases. This CDR3 has 19 amino acids. V dropped 0 bases and J dropped 2; count of bases not matched to a gene: 9. CDR1 is SGDLS and CDR2 is YYNGEE in the germline V gene. The CDR3 spells CASSVDPLSSGGAYNEQFF. In DNA form, the CDR3 reads TGTGCCAGCAGCGTAGACCCCCTCTCTAGCGGGGGGGCCTACAATGAGCAGTTCTTC.

The chain uses TRBV19 and TRBJ1-5; D uncertain. The CDR3 is made up of 14 amino acids. V lost 4 bases and J 4 bases, leaving 11 bases between the germline ends. Germline V gene data show CDR1 as LNHDA and CDR2 as SQIVND (reference sequence). CDR3 DNA: TGTGCCAGTAGTACACCAGGTGATAATCAGCCCCAGCATTTT. Protein product: CASSTPGDNQPQHF.

J is TRBJ2-7 and V is TRBV9, with TRBD1 matching 10 bases. The junction had 5 bases not matched to a gene; V was cut back by 2 bases and J by 3 bases. The CDR3 has 15 residues. Germline lookup yields CDR1 SGDLS and CDR2 YYNGEE. The CDR3 sequence: CASSVGTGAYYEQYF. As DNA, the CDR3 is TGTGCCAGCAGCGTGGGGACAGGGGCTTACTACGAGCAGTACTTC.

The chain is built from TRBV7-9 and TRBJ2-2; 8 nucleotides align to TRBD2. The V gene's germline CDR1 is SEHNR and CDR2 FQNEAQ (reference sequence). The length of the CDR3 is 13 residues. The V and J ends lost 5 bases and 6 bases, in that order; junction bases with no gene match: 2. CDR3 DNA: TGTGCCAGCAGCCGGACTAGCCCCGGGGAGCTGTTTTTT. Protein: CASSRTSPGELFF.

This clone was detected once. The chain couples TRBV9 to TRBJ1-3; D perhaps matches TRBD1 (6 bases). Between the trimmed V and J ends, which lost 2 bases and 0 bases, there was a span of 9 bases. In germline, CDR1 is SGDLS, CDR2 YYNGEE. CDR3 length equals 15 residues. The CDR3 region is CASSVGTLSGNTIYF. The CDR3 DNA follows: TGTGCCAGCAGCGTCGGGACACTCTCTGGAAACACCATATATTTT.

The chain combines TRBV5-6 with TRBJ2-7; D is perhaps TRBD2 (6 bases). Germline V lookup: CDR1 SGHDT, CDR2 YYEEEE. The CDR3 has 18 amino acids. The ends were cut back, 3 bases at V and 4 bases at J, with 26 bases in the middle. The CDR3 loop reads CASSSQAPSWGELYEQYF. Written as DNA, the CDR3 is TGTGCCAGCAGCTCCCAGGCCCCTTCTTGGGGGGAATTATACGAGCAGTACTTC.

This chain connects TRBV2 to TRBJ2-5; D call uncertain. The CDR3 consists of 12 residues. The V and J ends lost 2 bases and 5 bases respectively, with 6 bases between them. CDR1 and CDR2 from the germline V gene are SNHLY and FYNNEI. CDR3 bases: TGTGCCAGCAGTGAATCGGTTGAGACCCAGTACTTC. Amino acids: CASSESVETQYF.

This chain uses TRBV5-1 with TRBJ2-2, with a possible D match to TRBD2 (5 bases). The V gene lost 4 bases and the J gene lost 0 bases, with 10 bases spanning the gap. The CDR3 is 15 amino acids. Germline V gene data show CDR1 as SGHRS and CDR2 as YFSETQ. CDR3: CASSPPDSNTGELFF. The CDR3 DNA is TGCGCCAGCAGCCCCCCGGACTCGAACACCGGGGAGCTGTTTTTT. The full variable domain, with the rest looked up from reference TRBV5-1 and TRBJ2-2, is KAGVTQTPRYLIKTRGQQVTLSCSPISGHRSVSWYQQTPGQGLQFLFEYFSETQRNKGNFPGRFSGRQFSNSRSEMNVSTLELGDSALYLCASSPPDSNTGELFFGEGSRLTVL.

The rearrangement uses TRBV7-2 and TRBJ2-1, with 7 bases matching TRBD1. The CDR3 extends over 15 amino acids. From germline, CDR1 is SGHTA and CDR2 FQGNSA. The V gene end was trimmed by 1 base and the J gene end by 6 bases; junction bases not matched to a gene: 6. CDR3 in DNA: TGTGCCAGCAGCTTAGGACAGGGTGGGGGCAATGAGCAGTTCTTC. Translating gives CASSLGQGGGNEQFF.

This clone was detected only a few times. The chain couples TRBV6-2 or TRBV6-3 to TRBJ1-1; tentative D call: TRBD1 (6 bases). The ends were cut back, 2 bases at V and 4 bases at J, with 20 bases in the middle. Germline CDR1 reads MNHEY; CDR2 reads SVGEGT. The CDR3 is 17 amino acids. Written as DNA, the CDR3 is TGTGCCAGCAGTTACAGGGGGATCAGGGAAAGACGCACTGAAGCTTTCTTT. It yields the protein CASSYRGIRERRTEAFF.

CDR3: CASSAESTGGPGYTF. The CDR3 DNA reads as TGTGCCAGCAGCGCCGAGTCGACAGGGGGCCCTGGCTACACCTTC. V and J are TRBV2 and TRBJ1-2; 10 nucleotides align to TRBD1. Unmatched junction bases numbered 11, after V lost 6 bases and J lost 7 bases. Looked up from germline, CDR1 is SNHLY and CDR2 is FYNNEI. The CDR3 loop spans 15 amino acids.